The subject of this entry is one T cell receptor beta chain. The antigen remains undetermined. The CDR3 is 12 residues long. The V gene's germline CDR1 is SGHAT and CDR2 FQNNGV. Trimming took off 5 bases at V and 2 bases at J, with 6 bases between the two ends. TCRdb's table, derived via immunoSEQ multiplex PCR, lists solely in-frame clones and lacks some. The table includes around 5,300 clones, approximately 70% detected once. This entry comes from a study of tumor-infiltrating lymphocytes in localized non-small cell lung cancer. Background on the study: Each patient gave resected tumor and non-adjacent uninvolved lung tissue.

Study conclusions and caveats: Different pieces of the same tissue were used for each assay. Compared with uninvolved lung, tumors showed higher T cell infiltration by TCRbeta sequencing.

Sequencing was done on a sample of uninvolved lung tissue not adjacent to the tumor. The rearrangement uses TRBV11-2 and TRBJ1-2; no reliable D call. This clonotype was obtained from a human donor with non-small cell lung cancer. CDR3 amino acids: CASSHPNYGYTF. In nucleotides, the CDR3 is TGTGCCAGCAGCCACCCAAACTATGGCTACACCTTC.